This T cell receptor beta chain was retrieved from a study of a mutant IDH1 vaccine in newly diagnosed glioma. Study in general: Those enrolled had earlier been treated with radiotherapy, temozolomide, or both, mostly both.

Germline V gene lookup returns CDR1 MDHEN and CDR2 SYDVKM. The CDR3 is made up of 19 amino acids. The V segment lost 6 bases and the J segment 0 bases; nucleotides outside the gene matches: 17. In the case of this clone: Antigen unknown.

Sequencing used immunoSEQ multiplex PCR; TCRdb keeps in-frame clones, though not all of them. Among over 60,000 clones listed, approximately 89% were seen once. Time point: week 11, during vaccination. Every vaccination contained 300 ug of the mutant IDH1 20-mer peptide and was paired with topical imiquimod. The clonotype was recovered from a middle-aged man with glioma. The chain employs TRBV28 and TRBJ1-5; 7 bases match TRBD1. The sequences come from PBMCs, collected from a glioma patient whose treatment included an IDH1 peptide vaccine. CDR3 loop: CASRATGRRYGSSNQPQHF. The DNA for the CDR3 is TGTGCCAGCAGGGCGACAGGGAGGAGGTATGGGTCTAGCAATCAGCCCCAGCATTTT.